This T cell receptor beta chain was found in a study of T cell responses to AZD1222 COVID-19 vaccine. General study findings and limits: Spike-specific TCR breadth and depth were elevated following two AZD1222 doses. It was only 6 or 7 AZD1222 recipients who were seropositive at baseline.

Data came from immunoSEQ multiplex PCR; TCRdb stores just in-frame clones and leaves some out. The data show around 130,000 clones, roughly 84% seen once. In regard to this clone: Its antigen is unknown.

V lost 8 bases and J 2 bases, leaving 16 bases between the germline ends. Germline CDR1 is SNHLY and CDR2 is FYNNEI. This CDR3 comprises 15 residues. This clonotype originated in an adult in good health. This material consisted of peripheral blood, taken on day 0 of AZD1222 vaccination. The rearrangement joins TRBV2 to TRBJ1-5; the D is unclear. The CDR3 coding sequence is TGTGCCAGCCGTCCGAAGGCCGACGGCAATCAGCCCCAGCATTTT. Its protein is CASRPKADGNQPQHF.